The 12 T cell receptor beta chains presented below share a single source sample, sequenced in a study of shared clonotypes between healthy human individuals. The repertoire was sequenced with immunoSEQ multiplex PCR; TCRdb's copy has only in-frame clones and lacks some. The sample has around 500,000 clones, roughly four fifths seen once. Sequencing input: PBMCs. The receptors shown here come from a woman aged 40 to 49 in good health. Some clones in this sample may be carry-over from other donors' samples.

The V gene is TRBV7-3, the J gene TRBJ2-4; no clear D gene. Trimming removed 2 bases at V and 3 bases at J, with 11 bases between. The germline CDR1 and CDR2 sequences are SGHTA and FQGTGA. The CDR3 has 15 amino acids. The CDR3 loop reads CASSLGRADKNIQYF. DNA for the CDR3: TGTGCCAGCAGCTTAGGACGGGCGGACAAAAACATTCAGTACTTC.

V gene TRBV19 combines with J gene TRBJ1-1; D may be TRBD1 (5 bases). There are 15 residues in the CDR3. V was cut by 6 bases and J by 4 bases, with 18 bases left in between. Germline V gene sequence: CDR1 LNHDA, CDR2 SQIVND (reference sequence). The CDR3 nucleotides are TGTGCCAGTAGCCCAGGGAGGGGCGGTAGCACTGAAGCTTTCTTT. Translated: CASSPGRGGSTEAFF. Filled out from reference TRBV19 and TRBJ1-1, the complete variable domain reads DGGITQSPKYLFRKEGQNVTLSCEQNLNHDAMYWYRQDPGQGLRLIYYSQIVNDFQKGDIAEGYSVSREKKESFPLTVTSAQKNPTAFYLCASSPGRGGSTEAFFGQGTRLTVV.

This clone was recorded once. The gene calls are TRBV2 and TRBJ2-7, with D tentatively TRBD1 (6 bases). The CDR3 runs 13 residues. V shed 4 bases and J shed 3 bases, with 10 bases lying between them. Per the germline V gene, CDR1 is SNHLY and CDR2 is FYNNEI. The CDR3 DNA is TGTGCCAGCAGTGGCCAGGGGATCTACGAGCAGTACTTC. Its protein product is CASSGQGIYEQYF. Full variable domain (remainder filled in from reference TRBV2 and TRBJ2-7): EPEVTQTPSHQVTQMGQEVILRCVPISNHLYFYWYRQILGQKVEFLVSFYNNEISEKSEIFDDQFSVERPDGSNFTLKIRSTKLEDSAMYFCASSGQGIYEQYFGPGTRLTVT.

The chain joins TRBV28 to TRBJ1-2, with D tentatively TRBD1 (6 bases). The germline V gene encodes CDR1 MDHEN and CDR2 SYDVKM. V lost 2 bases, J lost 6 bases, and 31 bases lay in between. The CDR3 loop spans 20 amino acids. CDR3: CASSLVGWSTAGAFENGYTF. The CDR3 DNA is TGTGCCAGCAGTTTAGTGGGCTGGAGTACGGCAGGGGCCTTTGAGAATGGCTACACCTTC.

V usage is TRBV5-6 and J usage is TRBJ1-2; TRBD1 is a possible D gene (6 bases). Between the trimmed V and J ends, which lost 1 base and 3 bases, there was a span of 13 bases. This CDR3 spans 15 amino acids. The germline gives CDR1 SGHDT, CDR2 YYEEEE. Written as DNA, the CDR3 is TGTGCCAGCAGCTTGACAGGGAAATGGGACTATGGCTACACCTTC. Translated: CASSLTGKWDYGYTF.

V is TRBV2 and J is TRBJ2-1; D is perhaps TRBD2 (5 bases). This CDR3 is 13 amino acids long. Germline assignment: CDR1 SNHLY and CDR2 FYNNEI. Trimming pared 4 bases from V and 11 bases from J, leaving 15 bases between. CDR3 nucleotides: TGTGCCAGCAGTGCCCCCGAAGGACTCAAGCAGTTCTTC. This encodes CASSAPEGLKQFF. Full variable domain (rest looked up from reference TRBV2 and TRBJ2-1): EPEVTQTPSHQVTQMGQEVILRCVPISNHLYFYWYRQILGQKVEFLVSFYNNEISEKSEIFDDQFSVERPDGSNFTLKIRSTKLEDSAMYFCASSAPEGLKQFFGPGTRLTVL.

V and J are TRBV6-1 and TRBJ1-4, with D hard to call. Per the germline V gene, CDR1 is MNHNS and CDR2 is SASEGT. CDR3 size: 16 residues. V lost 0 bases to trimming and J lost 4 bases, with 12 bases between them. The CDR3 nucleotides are TGTGCCAGCAGTGAAGCGGTGGGCTTGGGTAATGAAAAACTGTTTTTT. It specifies CASSEAVGLGNEKLFF.

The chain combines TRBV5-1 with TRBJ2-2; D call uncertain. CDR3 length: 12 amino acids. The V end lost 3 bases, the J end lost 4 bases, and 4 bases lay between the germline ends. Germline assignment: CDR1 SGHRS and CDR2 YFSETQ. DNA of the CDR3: TGCGCCAGCAGCTGGAGCACCGGGGAGCTGTTTTTT. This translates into CASSWSTGELFF.

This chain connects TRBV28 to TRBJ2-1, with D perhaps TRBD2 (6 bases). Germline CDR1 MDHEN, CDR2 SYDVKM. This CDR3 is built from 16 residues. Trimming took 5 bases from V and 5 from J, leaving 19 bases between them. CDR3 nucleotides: TGTGCCAGCAGTCCCGGGTCAGGAGGGCCCCACAATGAGCAGTTCTTC. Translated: CASSPGSGGPHNEQFF.

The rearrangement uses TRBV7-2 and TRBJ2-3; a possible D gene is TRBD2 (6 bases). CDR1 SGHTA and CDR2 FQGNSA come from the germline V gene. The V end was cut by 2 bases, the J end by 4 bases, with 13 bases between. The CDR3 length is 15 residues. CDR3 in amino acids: CASSLLPLASDTQYF. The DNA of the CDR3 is TGTGCCAGCAGCTTACTCCCTCTAGCGTCAGATACGCAGTATTTT.

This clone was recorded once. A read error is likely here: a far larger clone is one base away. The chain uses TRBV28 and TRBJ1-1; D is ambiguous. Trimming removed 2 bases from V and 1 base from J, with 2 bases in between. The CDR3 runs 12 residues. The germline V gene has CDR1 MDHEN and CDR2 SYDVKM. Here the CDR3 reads CASSLGNTEAFF. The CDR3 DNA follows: TGTGCCAGCAGTTTAGGGAACACTGAAGCTTTCTTT.

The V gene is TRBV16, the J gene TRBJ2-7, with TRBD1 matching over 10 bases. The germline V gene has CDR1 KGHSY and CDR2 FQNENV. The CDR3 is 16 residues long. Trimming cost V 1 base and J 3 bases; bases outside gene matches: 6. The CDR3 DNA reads TGTGCCAGCAGCCAATATGGAGGGACAGGGGACTACGAGCAGTACTTC. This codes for CASSQYGGTGDYEQYF.